This TCR beta chain was profiled in a study of T cell responses to AZD1222 COVID-19 vaccine. Comment on this clone: Its specificity is not known.

General observations from the study: The sample set comprised mostly white British donors with more females, and clonal diversity was possibly underestimated. Receipt of two AZD1222 doses was followed by a rise in Spike-specific TCR breadth and depth. Nearly half of unique spike-specific TCRs reportedly avoided B.1.351 and B.1.1.7 mutated regions.

Trimming cost V 0 bases and J 2 bases, with 14 bases left between them. Germline V gives CDR1 LGHNA, CDR2 YSLEER. This CDR3 has 18 amino acids. Here immunoSEQ multiplex PCR was the method, and the copy in TCRdb shows in-frame clones only, minus some. The sample records more than 100,000 clones, about 93% being singletons. The sequence derives from an adult in good health. Sequencing was performed on peripheral blood, taken on day 0 of AZD1222 vaccination. This chain joins TRBV4-3 and TRBJ1-6, with unresolved D. The CDR3 DNA sequence: TGCGCCAGCAGCCAAGATGAACGGGAGGGCGCCTATAATTCACCCCTCCACTTT. As protein: CASSQDEREGAYNSPLHF.